This T cell receptor (beta chain) was recovered during a study of cytomegalovirus exposure and HLA in healthy donors. PCR used 60 Vbeta primers and 13 Jbeta primers. Repertoires were generated with immunoSEQ multiplex PCR, while TCRdb's copy carries only in-frame clones and drops some. The table shows about 160,000 clones, with less than 90% occurring only once. Germline CDR1 MDHEN, CDR2 SYDVKM. The CDR3 runs to 15 residues. Losses at the gene ends were 6 bases for V and 8 bases for J; bases not matched to a gene: 12. This receptor was taken from a man over 45 in good health and CMV-seropositive. This chain connects TRBV28 to TRBJ1-4, with 7 bases that match TRBD1. Specimen: PBMCs. CDR3 DNA sequence: TGTGCCAGCAGGTTACAGACAGGGCTAATGGAAAAACTGTTTTTT. Amino acid sequence: CASRLQTGLMEKLFF.